These 5 T cell receptor beta chains were all obtained from the same sample, sequenced in a study of blood T cell repertoires in COVID-19. Repertoires were generated with immunoSEQ multiplex PCR, while TCRdb's copy carries only in-frame clones and drops some. The data contain some 200,000 clones, roughly 80% of them seen just once; the ten biggest clones take up 15% to 20%. Sequencing input: peripheral blood. The receptors come from a woman aged 80 or over with active or convalescent COVID-19.

The chain couples TRBV3-1 (or the pseudogene TRBV3-2) to TRBJ2-1; the match to TRBD2 covers 7 bases. Per germline, CDR1 LGHDT and CDR2 YNNKEL (reference sequence). CDR3 length: 13 amino acids. After removal of 7 bases from V and 8 bases from J, the junction contained 8 bases not matched to a gene. The CDR3 DNA sequence: TGTGCCAGCACTGGCGGGAGTAAGGATGAGCAGTTCTTC. Its protein is CASTGGSKDEQFF.

The V gene is TRBV5-4, the J gene TRBJ1-3, with no clear D. Germline V gene lookup returns CDR1 SGHNT and CDR2 YYREEE (reference sequence). V was pared by 2 bases and J by 8 bases, with 8 bases between. CDR3 length: 12 residues. In nucleotides, the CDR3 is TGTGCCAGCAGCTTCTGGGGAGACACCATATATTTT. It codes for CASSFWGDTIYF.

This clone was detected once. The chain joins TRBV7-2 to TRBJ1-5, with D tentatively TRBD1 (5 bases). Germline V gene data show CDR1 as SGHTA and CDR2 as FQGNSA. The V end lost 5 bases, the J end lost 0 bases, and 20 bases lay between the germline ends. The CDR3 has 18 residues. CDR3 coding DNA: TGTGCCAGCAGCCGCATTCTATCGACAGCCCTTAGCAATCAGCCCCAGCATTTT. As protein: CASSRILSTALSNQPQHF.

The chain links TRBV24-1 to TRBJ2-7, with a tentative D call TRBD2 (6 bases). CDR1 is KGHDR, CDR2 SFDVKD, per germline. V lost 12 bases and J 7 bases, leaving 18 bases between the germline ends. This CDR3 spans 12 amino acids. The CDR3 region has the DNA TGTGCCGCCGGGAGCCCGCTTGGGGAGCAGTACTTC. Translated, it gives CAAGSPLGEQYF.

In its sample, this clone was seen once. The chain carries TRBV5-1 and TRBJ2-3; D possibly corresponds to TRBD2 (6 bases). The CDR3 is 15 residues long. Trimming stripped 0 bases from V and 5 bases from J, with 13 bases between. Per germline, CDR1 SGHRS and CDR2 YFSETQ. The CDR3 here is CASSLGDSGLDTQYF. CDR3 in DNA: TGCGCCAGCAGCTTGGGAGATAGCGGACTAGATACGCAGTATTTT.